Listed here are 12 T cell receptor beta chains from one sample, sequenced in a study of cytomegalovirus exposure and HLA in healthy donors. Assay used: immunoSEQ multiplex PCR; TCRdb lists only in-frame clones, some missing. The data show about 330,000 clones, 86% seen once. Sequenced material: PBMCs. The source of these receptors is a woman between 18 and 29 years old in good health and CMV-seronegative.

The chain recombines TRBV5-1 with TRBJ1-1; 11 nucleotides match TRBD1. Germline CDR1 SGHRS, CDR2 YFSETQ. The J segment lost 10 bases and the V segment lost 5 bases, leaving 16 bases of the junction unmatched. The CDR3 covers 16 residues. The CDR3 is CASRRTGGAEYGIAFF. Here the CDR3 DNA reads TGCGCCAGCAGACGGACAGGGGGCGCAGAATATGGAATAGCTTTCTTT.

This clone has only one observation. V and J are TRBV7-2 and TRBJ1-2; unclear D gene. Trimming left V 2 bases short and J 2 bases short, with 6 bases between. CDR1 is SGHTA and CDR2 is FQGNSA in the germline V gene. CDR3 size: 13 residues. The CDR3 coding sequence is TGTGCCAGCAGCTTACCCCAGAACTATGGCTACACCTTC. This encodes CASSLPQNYGYTF.

The chain couples TRBV28 to TRBJ2-2, with D uncertain. Trimming stripped 4 bases from V and 3 bases from J, with 9 bases between. Germline CDR1 reads MDHEN; CDR2 reads SYDVKM. The CDR3 loop spans 14 amino acids. CDR3 bases: TGTGCCAGCAGTTCAGGATCCTACACCGGGGAGCTGTTTTTT. The encoded protein is CASSSGSYTGELFF.

The gene calls are TRBV27 and TRBJ1-5, with a weak D call TRBD1 (6 bases). The CDR3 consists of 14 residues. V dropped 4 bases and J dropped 2 bases, with 9 bases sitting between them. Germline V lookup: CDR1 MNHEY, CDR2 SMNVEV (reference sequence). CDR3 residues: CASSSTGGNQPQHF. The CDR3, as DNA: TGTGCCAGCAGTTCGACAGGAGGCAATCAGCCCCAGCATTTT.

V usage is TRBV5-1 and J usage is TRBJ2-3, with D possibly matching TRBD2 (5 bases). Per germline, CDR1 SGHRS and CDR2 YFSETQ. The CDR3 is 15 residues long. The V end lost 1 base, the J end lost 0 bases, and 9 bases lay between the germline ends. Here the CDR3 reads CASSLYAGSTDTQYF. The DNA of the CDR3 is TGCGCCAGCAGCTTGTATGCGGGTAGCACAGATACGCAGTATTTT.

In its sample, this clone was seen once. The chain links TRBV28 to TRBJ1-5, with TRBD1 identical over 10 bases. The CDR3 runs 15 residues. The trim removed 7 bases at V and 9 bases at J, leaving 12 bases unmatched. Germline V CDR1 and CDR2: MDHEN, SYDVKM. The CDR3 DNA is TGTGCCAGCACCCCAGGGGACAGGGGATATTCGCCCCAGCATTTT. Translation gives CASTPGDRGYSPQHF.

CDR3 in DNA: TGTGCCAGCAGTGCGGCGGGGGGAGCCTACGAGCAGTACTTC. Translation gives CASSAAGGAYEQYF. This chain links TRBV25-1 with TRBJ2-7; TRBD2 agrees at 8 bases. The V segment lost 4 bases and the J segment 2 bases; nucleotides outside the gene matches: 4. CDR1 and CDR2 (germline): MGHDK, SYGVNS. This CDR3 is 14 amino acids long.

The CDR3, as DNA: TGTGCCAGCAGTTCCCTTACTACGAGCTCCTACGAGCAGTACTTC. Its translation: CASSSLTTSSYEQYF. The rearrangement uses TRBV28 and TRBJ2-7; D is ambiguous. V lost 4 bases, J lost 0 bases, and 13 bases lay in between. Germline CDR1 reads MDHEN; CDR2 reads SYDVKM. The CDR3 covers 15 residues.

The V gene is TRBV7-2, the J gene TRBJ1-5, with D perhaps matching TRBD1 (6 bases). Germline V gives CDR1 SGHTA, CDR2 FQGNSA. V gave up 3 bases and J gave up 2 bases, with 8 bases separating them. The CDR3 loop spans 14 amino acids. DNA of the CDR3: TGTGCCAGCAGCTTTGAGGGGGGCAATCAGCCCCAGCATTTT. This sequence encodes CASSFEGGNQPQHF.

The chain carries TRBV10-1 and TRBJ2-3; TRBD2 matches 7 bases. Germline V gene data show CDR1 as WNHNN and CDR2 as SYGVQD (reference sequence). Germline trimming cut 0 bases from V and 1 base from J; bases unmatched to any gene: 1. There are 15 residues in the CDR3. CDR3 sequence (DNA): TGCGCCAGCAGTGAGTCGCGGGAGTGCACAGATACGCAGTATTTT. Its translation: CASSESRECTDTQYF.

The chain recombines TRBV11-1 with TRBJ1-5, with 8 bases identical to TRBD1. The trim removed 1 base at V and 6 bases at J, leaving 5 bases unmatched. The CDR3 runs 15 residues. Germline lookup yields CDR1 SGHAT and CDR2 FQDESV (reference sequence). The CDR3 DNA reads as TGTGCCAGCAGCTTAGAACGGCAGGGGGCTCAGCCCCAGCATTTT. Translating it yields CASSLERQGAQPQHF.

This clone came up once. V gene TRBV18 combines with J gene TRBJ2-4, with 7 positions matching TRBD1. The CDR3 consists of 20 residues. Germline trimming cut 3 bases from V and 1 base from J; bases unmatched to any gene: 18. Per the germline V gene, CDR1 is KGHSH and CDR2 is LQKENI. In DNA form, the CDR3 reads TGTGCCAGCTCACCTCCTATAGAGGGGGCGGGTCTATTGGCCAAAAACATTCAGTACTTC. Protein product: CASSPPIEGAGLLAKNIQYF.